This TCR delta chain was captured by sequencing in a study of delta chain sequences of gamma delta T cells (TCRdb year 2017). This clone is considered medium-sized (0.01 to 0.1%). Its binding antigen is unknown. Base qualities are not recorded, but no much larger clone differs from it by a single base. The CDR3, from cysteine to phenylalanine, totals 14 residues. Just CDR3 DNA is preserved here, 42 bases in frame from base 1. V and J lose 3 bases and 0 bases, and a span of 10 bases separates them. In the germline V gene, CDR1 corresponds to GEAIGNYY and CDR2 to EKD. Library prep was done by 5' RACE. TCRdb records Illumina MiSeq as the sequencer. In TCRdb, clones were called once more from the public reads by CATT, and rows of identical DNA were later combined. This sample holds about a thousand delta-chain clones; about 15% were observed only once. The ten largest clones capture about 46% of the sample.

The clonotype was recovered from a human donor in good health. The sample taken for sequencing was either unsorted cells or a sorted T cell fraction (not recorded which). The chain uses TRDV2 and TRDJ1; the D gene cannot be named for sure. The base sequence is TGTGCCTGTGACCACCTTGAGCACACCGATAAACTCATCTTT. Translated, this gives CACDHLEHTDKLIF.